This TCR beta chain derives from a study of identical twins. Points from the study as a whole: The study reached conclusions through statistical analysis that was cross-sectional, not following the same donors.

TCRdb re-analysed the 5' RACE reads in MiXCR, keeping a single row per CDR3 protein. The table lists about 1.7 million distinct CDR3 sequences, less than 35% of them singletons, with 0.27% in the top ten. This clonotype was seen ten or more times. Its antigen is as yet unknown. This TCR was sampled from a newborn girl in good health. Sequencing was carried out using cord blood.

The CDR3 region has the DNA TGCAGTGCTAGCTCCCAAGAGACCCAGTACTTC. Amino acid sequence: CSASSQETQYF. The chain is built from TRBV20-1 and TRBJ2-5; unclear D gene. The germline CDR1 and CDR2 sequences are DFQATT and SNEGSKA (reference sequence). Trimming cost V 3 bases and J 1 base, with 3 bases left between them. The CDR3 sequence is 11 residues long.